This TCR beta chain came from a study of blood T cells in healthy people across ages. Unmatched junction bases numbered 3, after V lost 5 bases and J lost 0 bases. CDR3 length: 16 amino acids. From germline, CDR1 is MNHEY and CDR2 SVGEGT. Alongside a J-beta primer mix, a sample-barcoded 5' primer served in a second PCR lasting about 7 to 12 cycles. With 12 random nucleotides, a template-switch adaptor tagged each individual cDNA molecule. TCRdb analysed the 5' RACE reads with MiXCR anew, one entry per CDR3 protein. The data show about 720,000 distinct CDR3 sequences, around 25% seen once. The sample was also reused in another study, on T cells of mothers and their children.

The source material was blood. This TCR came from a boy aged 5-17 years in good health. This rearrangement joins TRBV6-2 or TRBV6-3 to TRBJ1-4; 10 positions match TRBD1. As DNA, the CDR3 is TGTGCCAGCAGTAAAGGACAGGGGGCAACTAATGAAAAACTGTTTTTT. This encodes CASSKGQGATNEKLFF.